This TCR beta chain was captured by sequencing in a study of blood T cell repertoires in COVID-19. Study details: Collection of acute and convalescent COVID-19 samples took place in the United States, Italy and Spain. Sources were T cells, B-cell-depleted T cells, or PBMCs; the material itself was cDNA or gDNA.

Authors' methods: It was from reference gene primer amplification that nucleated cell counts were estimated. Clones were read by immunoSEQ multiplex PCR, and TCRdb kept only the in-frame ones, dropping some. The V and J calls and clone size were taken over from that table, and D and trimming were inferred from the DNA. The top ten clones hold under 6.5% of a sample with fewer than 150,000 clones, around 87% of them seen once. About this clone: Other DNA sequences in this specimen translate into the identical CDR3.

V lost 2 bases and J lost 5, with 9 bases in between. The CDR3 is made up of 13 amino acids. Germline CDR1 reads SNHLY; CDR2 reads FYNNEI. The chain carries TRBV2 and TRBJ1-2, with D maybe TRBD1 (5 bases). Material for sequencing was peripheral blood. The TCR comes from a human donor in a cohort sampled during active COVID-19. CDR3 bases: TGTGCCAGCAGTGAACTAGGGGCGTATGGCTACACCTTC. This sequence encodes CASSELGAYGYTF. Full variable domain (missing parts from reference TRBV2 and TRBJ1-2): EPEVTQTPSHQVTQMGQEVILRCVPISNHLYFYWYRQILGQKVEFLVSFYNNEISEKSEIFDDQFSVERPDGSNFTLKIRSTKLEDSAMYFCASSELGAYGYTFGSGTRLTVV.